The 30 T cell receptor beta chains below all came from one sample that was sequenced in a study of coeliac disease. Profiled with immunoSEQ multiplex PCR; TCRdb holds only in-frame clones, not every one. The table records some 4,700 clones, under 65% of them present only once. The specimen sequenced was lamina propria lymphocytes from the gut. Source of these receptors: a woman in her 70s with celiac disease.

The CDR3 reads CASSSPGRASNTEAFF. The CDR3 region has the DNA TGTGCCAGCAGTTCCCCTGGGCGGGCATCGAACACTGAAGCTTTCTTT. The chain is built from TRBV6-5 and TRBJ1-1; D unclear. Germline V gives CDR1 MNHEY, CDR2 SVGAGI. The V gene lost 4 bases and the J gene lost 1 base, with 16 bases spanning the gap. There are 16 residues in the CDR3.

This chain links TRBV2 with TRBJ2-5; TRBD2 agrees at 9 bases. The CDR3 loop spans 15 amino acids. Germline V gene sequence: CDR1 SNHLY, CDR2 FYNNEI. J gave up 2 bases and V 4 bases, and 5 bases lay outside the gene matches. CDR3 loop: CASSGASGAQETQYF. The CDR3 DNA reads TGTGCCAGCAGTGGGGCTAGCGGGGCTCAAGAGACCCAGTACTTC.

This rearrangement joins TRBV28 to TRBJ2-2, with D possibly TRBD1 on 5 matching bases. The V gene's germline CDR1 is MDHEN and CDR2 SYDVKM. V was cut by 9 bases and J by 0 bases, with 14 bases left in between. The CDR3 sequence is 15 residues long. The CDR3 sequence: CASKRGSTNTGELFF. The DNA for the CDR3 is TGTGCCAGTAAAAGGGGCTCGACGAACACCGGGGAGCTGTTTTTT.

The V gene is TRBV5-1, the J gene TRBJ2-5, with D possibly TRBD1 on 5 matching bases. Trimming cost V 4 bases and J 5 bases, with 12 bases left between them. Germline CDR1 and CDR2: SGHRS and YFSETQ. This CDR3 is 13 amino acids long. The CDR3 is CASSVQGGETQYF. CDR3 sequence (DNA): TGCGCCAGCAGCGTTCAGGGCGGCGAGACCCAGTACTTC.

The chain joins TRBV19 to TRBJ1-1; possibly TRBD1 for D (5 bases). This CDR3 has 12 amino acids. With 3 bases removed from V and 5 bases from J, the gap between germline ends came to 7 bases. Germline-derived CDR1 and CDR2 are LNHDA and SQIVND (reference sequence). As DNA, the CDR3 is TGTGCCAGTAGTATGGGGGGGACTGAAGCTTTCTTT. Protein: CASSMGGTEAFF.

This chain joins TRBV19 and TRBJ2-5; 7 positions match TRBD2. With V trimmed by 3 bases and J by 3 bases, 7 bases remained unmatched. CDR3 length: 15 residues. Looked up from germline, CDR1 is LNHDA and CDR2 is SQIVND (reference sequence). DNA for the CDR3: TGTGCCAGTAGTATTGGAATGGCGGGGGAAGAGACCCAGTACTTC. Translating gives CASSIGMAGEETQYF.

A few counts support this clone. The CDR3 is CASTVLDTQYF. CDR3 sequence (DNA): TGTGCCAGTACGGTATTAGATACGCAGTATTTT. This chain joins TRBV6-1 and TRBJ2-3; D is uncertain. V was trimmed by 9 bases and J by 5 bases, leaving 9 bases between them. The CDR3 covers 11 residues. Germline values: CDR1 MNHNS, CDR2 SASEGT.

The rearrangement uses TRBV5-6 and TRBJ1-6; TRBD1 is a possible D gene (5 bases). Trimming removed 1 base from V and 4 bases from J, with 9 bases in between. This CDR3 is 15 amino acids long. Germline V gene lookup returns CDR1 SGHDT and CDR2 YYEEEE. CDR3 in DNA: TGTGCCAGCAGCTTGTACACAGGATATAATTCACCCCTCCACTTT. Protein: CASSLYTGYNSPLHF.

In this sample, this clone turned up once. The chain recombines TRBV11-2 with TRBJ1-6; possible D gene TRBD1, 5 bases. CDR1 is SGHAT and CDR2 is FQNNGV in the germline V gene. V was shortened by 4 bases and J by 5 bases, with 12 bases between the two germline ends. CDR3 length: 15 residues. The CDR3: CASSSPDMNNSPLHF. The CDR3 coding sequence is TGTGCCAGCAGCTCGCCGGACATGAATAATTCACCCCTCCACTTT.

The chain recombines TRBV20-1 with TRBJ2-3, with D unclear. Germline assignment: CDR1 DFQATT and CDR2 SNEGSKA (reference sequence). The CDR3 consists of 11 residues. The CDR3 sequence: CSASYYNTQYF. The CDR3 bases are TGCAGCGCCTCGTACTACAATACGCAGTATTTT.

The table lists this clone with a few counts. The CDR3 nucleotides are TGCGCCAGCAGCTTCGCCGGGACAGGGGATTATGGCTACACCTTC. It specifies CASSFAGTGDYGYTF. The chain combines TRBV5-1 with TRBJ1-2; 10 bases fit TRBD1. The CDR3 has 15 residues. CDR1 SGHRS and CDR2 YFSETQ come from the germline V gene. The V segment lost 2 bases and the J segment 5 bases; nucleotides outside the gene matches: 6.

V usage is TRBV5-1 and J usage is TRBJ2-1, with D perhaps TRBD2 (6 bases). The CDR3 is made up of 15 amino acids. Germline CDR1 SGHRS, CDR2 YFSETQ. V gave up 2 bases and J gave up 5 bases, with 14 bases separating them. The CDR3 DNA follows: TGCGCCAGCAGCTTTATGACTAGTCTTAACAATGAGCAGTTCTTC. Translating gives CASSFMTSLNNEQFF.

This clone rates as medium-sized. The chain employs TRBV5-6 and TRBJ1-2, with D possibly matching TRBD1 (6 bases). V was pared by 4 bases and J by 4 bases, with 11 bases between. The CDR3 length is 13 residues. Germline V gene lookup returns CDR1 SGHDT and CDR2 YYEEEE. In DNA form, the CDR3 reads TGTGCCAGCAGCGAAAGGACAGTCTATGGCTACACCTTC. Amino acid sequence: CASSERTVYGYTF. The full variable domain, rest sourced from reference TRBV5-6 and TRBJ1-2, is DAGVTQSPTHLIKTRGQQVTLRCSPKSGHDTVSWYQQALGQGPQFIFQYYEEEERQRGNFPDRFSGHQFPNYSSELNVNALLLGDSALYLCASSERTVYGYTFGSGTRLTVV.

On this clone itself: A junction boundary mismatches the germline segment, possibly from a read error. The chain uses TRBV7-7 and TRBJ2-2; perhaps TRBD1 as D (7 bases). This CDR3 region has 15 residues. The germline V gene encodes CDR1 SSHAT and CDR2 FNYEAQ (reference sequence). The CDR3 DNA is TGTGCTAGCAGCTTTAGACAGGGACTTACCGGGGAGCTGTTTTTT. It encodes CASSFRQGLTGELFF.

The CDR3 reads CASSLEVRGTDTQYF. The CDR3 DNA sequence: TGTGCCAGCAGCTTGGAGGTCAGGGGCACAGATACGCAGTATTTT. The J gene is TRBJ2-3, the V gene TRBV5-4; a possible D gene is TRBD1 (5 bases). Germline CDR1 SGHNT, CDR2 YYREEE (reference sequence). This CDR3 region has 15 residues. The V end lost 0 bases, the J end lost 1 base, and 9 bases lay between the germline ends.

V and J are TRBV5-3 and TRBJ2-5; D may be TRBD1 (5 bases). TRBV5-3 is identified as an open reading frame with a role that is uncertain. This CDR3 has 14 amino acids. V was pared by 4 bases and J by 3 bases, with 13 bases between. The DNA for the CDR3 is TGTGCCAGAAGCCGCTGGACCAGGGAAGAGACCCAGTACTTC. This translates into CARSRWTREETQYF.

CDR3 residues: CASSSGTYNEQFF. The CDR3 coding sequence is TGCGCCAGCAGTTCGGGGACCTACAATGAGCAGTTCTTC. The V gene is TRBV10-1, the J gene TRBJ2-1, with a tentative D call TRBD2 (5 bases). Trimming left V 5 bases short and J 2 bases short, with 7 bases between. The CDR3 sequence is 13 residues long. The germline V gene encodes CDR1 WNHNN and CDR2 SYGVQD (reference sequence).

The gene calls are TRBV27 and TRBJ2-5; D gene uncertain. The DNA end is a closer match to TRBJ2-7, so the J assignment may be wrong. The CDR3 consists of 12 residues. From germline, CDR1 is MNHEY and CDR2 SMNVEV (reference sequence). CDR3 residues: CASSSKFYEQYF. CDR3 coding DNA: TGTGCCAGCAGTTCCAAATTCTACGAGCAGTACTTC.

V is TRBV5-6 and J is TRBJ2-1; 8 bases match TRBD2. The CDR3 consists of 15 residues. Germline lookup yields CDR1 SGHDT and CDR2 YYEEEE. The junction had 9 bases not matched to a gene; V was cut back by 4 bases and J by 6 bases. The DNA for the CDR3 is TGTGCCAGCAGCCGAACCGGGACTAGGATCAATGAGCAGTTCTTC. Translation: CASSRTGTRINEQFF.

The CDR3 loop reads CASRPTGTVNEKLFF. CDR3 sequence (DNA): TGCGCCAGCAGGCCAACAGGGACAGTTAATGAAAAACTGTTTTTT. The chain recombines TRBV5-1 with TRBJ1-4; 7 bases map to TRBD1. V gave up 5 bases and J gave up 4 bases; unmatched junction bases: 8. The CDR3 sequence is 15 residues long. The germline V gene has CDR1 SGHRS and CDR2 YFSETQ. Filled out from reference TRBV5-1 and TRBJ1-4, the complete variable domain reads KAGVTQTPRYLIKTRGQQVTLSCSPISGHRSVSWYQQTPGQGLQFLFEYFSETQRNKGNFPGRFSGRQFSNSRSEMNVSTLELGDSALYLCASRPTGTVNEKLFFGSGTQLSVL.

A word on this clone: The junction departs from germline at one end; a sequencing error may be responsible. The chain has TRBV9 and TRBJ1-1; D unresolved. This CDR3 comprises 16 residues. Germline V gene data show CDR1 as SGDLS and CDR2 as YYNGEE. The CDR3 nucleotides read TGTGCCGGCAGCGTAGGGATCCGCGCCGGAGACACTGAAGCTTTCTTT. This gives the protein CAGSVGIRAGDTEAFF.

This clone was recorded a few times. The rearrangement joins TRBV19 to TRBJ1-1, with 7 bases lining up with TRBD1. V shed 3 bases, J shed 0 bases, and the junction held 10 bases outside the gene matches. This CDR3 spans 17 amino acids. Germline values: CDR1 LNHDA, CDR2 SQIVND (reference sequence). CDR3 in amino acids: CASSILSDRSMNTEAFF. The CDR3 DNA follows: TGTGCCAGTAGTATCCTGTCGGACAGGTCCATGAACACTGAAGCTTTCTTT.

V usage is TRBV4-3 and J usage is TRBJ2-2; 10 nucleotides match TRBD2. CDR3 length: 17 residues. Germline assignment: CDR1 LGHNA and CDR2 YSLEER. V gave up 0 bases and J gave up 7 bases; unmatched junction bases: 8. CDR3 residues: CASSQDLASGGGGELFF. The CDR3, as DNA: TGCGCCAGCAGCCAAGATTTAGCCAGCGGGGGGGGCGGGGAGCTGTTTTTT.

The rearrangement links TRBV6-6 to TRBJ1-1; the D gene is possibly TRBD1 (6 bases). This CDR3 contains 15 residues. Germline V CDR1 and CDR2: MNHNY, SVGAGI (reference sequence). The V and J ends lost 6 bases and 0 bases respectively, with 14 bases between them. The DNA for the CDR3 is TGTGCCAGCAGCCAGAGGGGGGGGGTGAACACTGAAGCTTTCTTT. Translating gives CASSQRGGVNTEAFF.

This sequence joins TRBV6-8 and TRBJ2-7; D is undetermined. CDR1 is MNHGY and CDR2 is SAAAGT in the germline V gene. Deletions cut 8 bases from V and 11 bases from J, with 13 bases between. The CDR3 is made up of 10 amino acids. The CDR3 DNA follows: TGTGCCAGCGAAGGAGACGTCAAGTACTTC. It is translated as CASEGDVKYF.

The chain uses TRBV4-3 and TRBJ2-5; D may be TRBD1 (6 bases). V lost 0 bases and J lost 2, with 10 bases in between. This CDR3 is built from 15 residues. The V gene's germline CDR1 is LGHNA and CDR2 YSLEER. The CDR3 reads CASSQDQGFQETQYF. CDR3 sequence (DNA): TGCGCCAGCAGCCAAGATCAGGGGTTTCAAGAGACCCAGTACTTC.

CDR3 sequence (DNA): TGTGCCAGTAGCCGACTAGCGGGGGGGACCAAAAACATTCAGTACTTC. Translation gives CASSRLAGGTKNIQYF. The rearrangement uses TRBV19 and TRBJ2-4; 14 nucleotides match TRBD2. J lost 2 bases, V lost 6 bases, and 3 bases had no gene match. This CDR3 has 16 residues. CDR1 LNHDA and CDR2 SQIVND come from the germline V gene (reference sequence).

The chain combines TRBV10-2 with TRBJ2-5, with a weak D call TRBD1 (5 bases). This CDR3 spans 14 amino acids. V lost 2 bases and J 4 bases, leaving 11 bases between the germline ends. The V gene's germline CDR1 is WSHSY and CDR2 SAAADI. CDR3 sequence: CASSEIQGGETQYF. CDR3 DNA: TGCGCCAGCAGTGAGATCCAGGGTGGAGAGACCCAGTACTTC.

The V call is TRBV2, the J call TRBJ1-4; 12 bases match TRBD1. Losses at the gene ends were 4 bases for V and 0 bases for J; bases not matched to a gene: 6. Germline assignment: CDR1 SNHLY and CDR2 FYNNEI. The CDR3 totals 18 residues. CDR3 nucleotides: TGTGCCAGCAGTGTTCCGGGACAGGGGGCCGCAACTAATGAAAAACTGTTTTTT. Translation: CASSVPGQGAATNEKLFF.

In its sample, this clone was seen once. This chain links TRBV14 with TRBJ2-2, with a possible D match to TRBD1 (6 bases). Germline V CDR1 and CDR2: SGHDN, FVKESK. The CDR3 spans 15 residues. Trimming removed 2 bases at V and 4 bases at J, with 11 bases between. The CDR3 spells CASSQLQGGTGELFF. DNA of the CDR3: TGTGCCAGCAGCCAATTACAGGGTGGCACCGGGGAGCTGTTTTTT.